This paragraph reports one T cell receptor (beta chain). How the authors handled the data: Amplification with reference gene primers provided the estimates of nucleated cell counts. TCRdb's copy holds only in-frame clones and misses some; the assay was immunoSEQ multiplex PCR. The V and J calls and clone size were taken over from that table, and D and trimming were inferred from the DNA. The table has about 120,000 clones, about 79% seen once. The entry originates in a study of blood T cell repertoires in COVID-19. Turning to the study itself: Sites across the United States, Italy and Spain contributed samples from acute and convalescent COVID-19. Sources were T cells, B-cell-depleted T cells, or PBMCs; the material itself was cDNA or gDNA.

CDR3 length equals 16 residues. Germline V gives CDR1 SGHDN, CDR2 FVKESK. V lost 3 bases and J lost 0, with 12 bases in between. The V and J genes are TRBV14 and TRBJ2-1; D perhaps matches TRBD2 (6 bases). This receptor was identified in a man between 70 and 80 years old with acute or convalescent COVID-19. The sequenced sample consisted of peripheral blood. The CDR3 nucleotides are TGTGCCAGCAGCCATTTGACTAGGGTCTCCTACAATGAGCAGTTCTTC. Protein: CASSHLTRVSYNEQFF.